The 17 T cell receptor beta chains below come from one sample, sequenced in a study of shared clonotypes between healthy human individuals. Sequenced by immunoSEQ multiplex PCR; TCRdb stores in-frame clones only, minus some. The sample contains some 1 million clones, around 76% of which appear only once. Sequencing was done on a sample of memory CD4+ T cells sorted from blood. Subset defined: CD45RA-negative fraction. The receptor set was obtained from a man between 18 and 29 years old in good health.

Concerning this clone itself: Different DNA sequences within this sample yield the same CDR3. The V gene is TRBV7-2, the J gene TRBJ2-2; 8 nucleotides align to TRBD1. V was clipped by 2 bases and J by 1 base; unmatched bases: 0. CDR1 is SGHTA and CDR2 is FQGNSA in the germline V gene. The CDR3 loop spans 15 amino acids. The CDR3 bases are TGTGCCAGCAGCTTAACAGGGGGGAACACCGGGGAGCTGTTTTTT. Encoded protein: CASSLTGGNTGELFF.

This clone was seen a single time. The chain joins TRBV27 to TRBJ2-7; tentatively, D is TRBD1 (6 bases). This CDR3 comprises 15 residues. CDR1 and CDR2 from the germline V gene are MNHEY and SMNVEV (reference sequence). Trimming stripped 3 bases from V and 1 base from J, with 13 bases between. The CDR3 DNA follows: TGTGCCAGCAGTTTTTTCAGGGGTTCTTCCTACGAGCAGTACTTC. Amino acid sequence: CASSFFRGSSYEQYF.

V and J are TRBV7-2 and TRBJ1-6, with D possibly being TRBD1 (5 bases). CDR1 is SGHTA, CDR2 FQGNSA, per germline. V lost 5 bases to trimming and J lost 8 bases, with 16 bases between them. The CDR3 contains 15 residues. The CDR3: CASSPQGGTDSPLHF. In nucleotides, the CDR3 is TGTGCCAGCAGCCCCCAGGGAGGGACCGATTCACCCCTCCACTTT.

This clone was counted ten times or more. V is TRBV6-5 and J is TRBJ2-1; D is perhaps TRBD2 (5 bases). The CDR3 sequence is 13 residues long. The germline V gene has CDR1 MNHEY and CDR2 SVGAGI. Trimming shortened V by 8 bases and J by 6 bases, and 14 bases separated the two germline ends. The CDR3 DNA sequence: TGTGCCAGCTTCGATCGGGGTGGCAATGAGCAGTTCTTC. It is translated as CASFDRGGNEQFF.

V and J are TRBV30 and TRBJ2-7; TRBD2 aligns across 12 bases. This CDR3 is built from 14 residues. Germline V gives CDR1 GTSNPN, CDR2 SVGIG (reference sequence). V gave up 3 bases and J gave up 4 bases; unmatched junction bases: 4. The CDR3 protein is CAWRLAGGLYEQYF. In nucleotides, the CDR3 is TGTGCCTGGAGGCTAGCGGGGGGGCTATACGAGCAGTACTTC.

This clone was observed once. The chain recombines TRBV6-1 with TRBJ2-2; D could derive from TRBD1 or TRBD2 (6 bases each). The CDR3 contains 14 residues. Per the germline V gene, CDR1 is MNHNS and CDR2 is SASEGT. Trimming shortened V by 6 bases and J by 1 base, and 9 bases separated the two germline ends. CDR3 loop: CASRGGKNTGELFF. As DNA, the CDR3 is TGTGCCAGCAGGGGGGGCAAGAACACCGGGGAGCTGTTTTTT.

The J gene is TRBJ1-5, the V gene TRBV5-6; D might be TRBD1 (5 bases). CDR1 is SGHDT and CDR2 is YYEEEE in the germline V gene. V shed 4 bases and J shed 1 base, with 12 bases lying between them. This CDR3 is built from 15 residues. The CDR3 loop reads CASSQGPGSNQPQHF. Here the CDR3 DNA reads TGTGCCAGCAGCCAGGGCCCGGGAAGCAATCAGCCCCAGCATTTT. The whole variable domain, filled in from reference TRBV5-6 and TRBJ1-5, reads DAGVTQSPTHLIKTRGQQVTLRCSPKSGHDTVSWYQQALGQGPQFIFQYYEEEERQRGNFPDRFSGHQFPNYSSELNVNALLLGDSALYLCASSQGPGSNQPQHFGDGTRLSIL.

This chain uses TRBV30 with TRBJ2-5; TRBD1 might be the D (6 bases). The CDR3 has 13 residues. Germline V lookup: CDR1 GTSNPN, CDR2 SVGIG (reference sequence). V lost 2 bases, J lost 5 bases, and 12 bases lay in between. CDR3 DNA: TGTGCCTGGAGTACAGGGACCGGGGAGACCCAGTACTTC. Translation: CAWSTGTGETQYF.

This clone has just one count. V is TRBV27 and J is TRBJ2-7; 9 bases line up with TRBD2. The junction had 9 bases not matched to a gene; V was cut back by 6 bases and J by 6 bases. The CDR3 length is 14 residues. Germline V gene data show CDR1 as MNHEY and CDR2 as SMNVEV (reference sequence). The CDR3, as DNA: TGTGCCAGCAGCCGTCTAGCGGGACCCTCCGAGCAGTACTTC. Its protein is CASSRLAGPSEQYF.

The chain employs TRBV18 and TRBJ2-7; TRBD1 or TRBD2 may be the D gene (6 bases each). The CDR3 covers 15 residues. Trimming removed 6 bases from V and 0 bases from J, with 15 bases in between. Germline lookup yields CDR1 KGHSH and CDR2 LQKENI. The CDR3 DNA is TGTGCCAGCTCCCAAGGGGGGACAAGCTCCTACGAGCAGTACTTC. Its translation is CASSQGGTSSYEQYF.

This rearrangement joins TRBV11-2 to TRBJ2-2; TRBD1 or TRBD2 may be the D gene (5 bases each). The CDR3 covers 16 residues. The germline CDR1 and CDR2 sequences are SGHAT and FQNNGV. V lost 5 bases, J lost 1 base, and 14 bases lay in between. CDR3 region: CASSPGALRNTGELFF. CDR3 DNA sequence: TGTGCCAGCAGCCCCGGGGCGTTGAGGAACACCGGGGAGCTGTTTTTT. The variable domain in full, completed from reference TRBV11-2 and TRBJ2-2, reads EAGVAQSPRYKIIEKRQSVAFWCNPISGHATLYWYQQILGQGPKLLIQFQNNGVVDDSQLPKDRFSAERLKGVDSTLKIQPAKLEDSAVYLCASSPGALRNTGELFFGEGSRLTVL.

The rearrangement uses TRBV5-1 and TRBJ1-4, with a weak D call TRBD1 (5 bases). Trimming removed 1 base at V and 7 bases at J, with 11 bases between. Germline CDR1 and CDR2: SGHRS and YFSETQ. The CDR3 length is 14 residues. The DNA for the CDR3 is TGCGCCAGCAGCTTGTTGGCAGGGAGTGAAAAACTGTTTTTT. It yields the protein CASSLLAGSEKLFF.

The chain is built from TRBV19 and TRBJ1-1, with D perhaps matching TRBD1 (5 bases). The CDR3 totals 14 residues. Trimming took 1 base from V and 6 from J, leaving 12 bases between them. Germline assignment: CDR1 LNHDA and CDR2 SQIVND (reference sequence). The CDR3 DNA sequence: TGTGCCAGTAGTATAGTGGGGCAGCGGGCTGAAGCTTTCTTT. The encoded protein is CASSIVGQRAEAFF. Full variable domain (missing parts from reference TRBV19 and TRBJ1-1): DGGITQSPKYLFRKEGQNVTLSCEQNLNHDAMYWYRQDPGQGLRLIYYSQIVNDFQKGDIAEGYSVSREKKESFPLTVTSAQKNPTAFYLCASSIVGQRAEAFFGQGTRLTVV.

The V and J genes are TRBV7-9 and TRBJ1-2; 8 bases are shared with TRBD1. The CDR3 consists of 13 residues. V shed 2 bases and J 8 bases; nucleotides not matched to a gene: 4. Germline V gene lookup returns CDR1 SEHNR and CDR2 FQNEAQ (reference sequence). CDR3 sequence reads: CASSLQGARGYTF. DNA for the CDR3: TGTGCCAGCAGCTTACAGGGGGCAAGGGGCTACACCTTC.

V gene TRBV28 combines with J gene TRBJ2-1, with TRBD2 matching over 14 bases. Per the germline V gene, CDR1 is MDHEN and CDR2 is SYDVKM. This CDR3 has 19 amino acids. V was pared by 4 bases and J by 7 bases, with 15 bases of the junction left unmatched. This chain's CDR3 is CASSSDPRTGLAGVNEQFF. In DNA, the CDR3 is TGTGCCAGCAGTTCAGATCCGCGGACGGGACTAGCGGGGGTTAATGAGCAGTTCTTC.

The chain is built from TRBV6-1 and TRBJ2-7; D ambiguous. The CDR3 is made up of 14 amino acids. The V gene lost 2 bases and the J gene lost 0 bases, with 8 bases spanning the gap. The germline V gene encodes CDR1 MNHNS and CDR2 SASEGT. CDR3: CASSESYSSYEQYF. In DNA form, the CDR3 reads TGTGCCAGCAGTGAATCTTACAGCTCCTACGAGCAGTACTTC.

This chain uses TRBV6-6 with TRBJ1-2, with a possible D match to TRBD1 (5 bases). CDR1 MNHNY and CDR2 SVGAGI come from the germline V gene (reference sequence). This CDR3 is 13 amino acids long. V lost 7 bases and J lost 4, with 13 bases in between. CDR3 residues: CASTAGTIYGYTF. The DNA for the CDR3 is TGTGCCAGCACAGCAGGGACTATCTATGGCTACACCTTC.